Listed below are T cell receptor beta chains from one sample, sequenced in a study of CD8+ T cells in alopecia areata. TCRdb keeps only in-frame clones here, not all; method: immunoSEQ multiplex PCR. This table holds roughly 200,000 clones, about 60% found once. Sequences were derived from CD4+ T cells sorted from blood, sampled at week 4, from a patient treated with tofacitinib. These receptors all come from a human donor with alopecia areata. Both conserved end residues are part of each CDR3. The order of the fields is clone size, J gene, V gene, D gene, CDR3 DNA, CDR3 protein. The D gene is left open where the match is weak. Where a row states a size, it is once, few, many or the class of an expanded clone; other rows omit it.

clone_size: -
j_call: TRBJ2-5
v_call: TRBV7-2
d_call: -
cdr3_nt: TGTGCCAGCAGCTCGAGTGGCTCCAGTGCCGGGACCCAGTACTTC
cdr3_aa: CASSSSGSSAGTQYF

clone_size: -
j_call: TRBJ2-1
v_call: TRBV29-1
d_call: -
cdr3_nt: TGCAGCTTTGACGGAGGGTCGAATGAGCAGTTCTTC
cdr3_aa: CSFDGGSNEQFF

clone_size: once
j_call: TRBJ1-1
v_call: TRBV7-8
d_call: -
cdr3_nt: TGTGCCAGCAGGAGGGACGGGACTGAAGCTTTCTTT
cdr3_aa: CASRRDGTEAFF

clone_size: few
j_call: TRBJ2-5
v_call: TRBV7-2
d_call: TRBD2
cdr3_nt: TGTGCCAGCAGCCGTGGCCCAGCGGGGGGAGAGACCCAGTACTTC
cdr3_aa: CASSRGPAGGETQYF

clone_size: once
j_call: TRBJ2-5
v_call: TRBV2
d_call: -
cdr3_nt: TGTGCCAGCAGCCCCACAATGGGGGTCCAGTACTTC
cdr3_aa: CASSPTMGVQYF

clone_size: few
j_call: TRBJ1-1
v_call: TRBV5-1
d_call: TRBD1
cdr3_nt: TGCGCCAGCAGCCCGCGGACAGGGGGTATGAACACTGAAGCTTTCTTT
cdr3_aa: CASSPRTGGMNTEAFF

clone_size: -
j_call: TRBJ1-5
v_call: TRBV29-1
d_call: -
cdr3_nt: TGCAGCGTTGAAGTAGGGGGACAGCCCCAGCATTTT
cdr3_aa: CSVEVGGQPQHF

clone_size: -
j_call: TRBJ2-4
v_call: TRBV5-1
d_call: TRBD1
cdr3_nt: TGCGCCAGCAGCTTTGGCCACCGACAGGGCTTGAACATTCAGTACTTC
cdr3_aa: CASSFGHRQGLNIQYF

clone_size: -
j_call: TRBJ1-2
v_call: TRBV29-1
d_call: -
cdr3_nt: TGCAGCGTTGAAGCGGGGTCTGCCTATGGCTACACCTTC
cdr3_aa: CSVEAGSAYGYTF

clone_size: -
j_call: TRBJ1-2
v_call: TRBV30
d_call: -
cdr3_nt: TGTGCCTGGAGTGTAATGGGGTATGGCTACACCTTC
cdr3_aa: CAWSVMGYGYTF

clone_size: -
j_call: TRBJ1-6
v_call: TRBV27
d_call: TRBD1
cdr3_nt: TGTGCCAGCAAAAAAATACTACCGGGACAGAACTCACCCCTCCACTTT
cdr3_aa: CASKKILPGQNSPLHF

clone_size: -
j_call: TRBJ1-6
v_call: TRBV29-1
d_call: -
cdr3_nt: TGCAGCGTCCGCCAACTCAATAATTCACCCCTCCACTTT
cdr3_aa: CSVRQLNNSPLHF

clone_size: -
j_call: TRBJ1-2
v_call: TRBV29-1
d_call: -
cdr3_nt: TGCAGCGTGGGGTACGAGCTCCATGGCTACACCTTC
cdr3_aa: CSVGYELHGYTF

clone_size: -
j_call: TRBJ2-4
v_call: TRBV2
d_call: TRBD1
cdr3_nt: TGTGCCAGCAGTGAAGAGGGGACAGTAGCCAAAAACATTCAGTACTTC
cdr3_aa: CASSEEGTVAKNIQYF

clone_size: few
j_call: TRBJ2-7
v_call: TRBV13
d_call: -
cdr3_nt: TGTGCCAGCAGCTTATGGGGGCCCAGTTACGAGCAGTACTTC
cdr3_aa: CASSLWGPSYEQYF

clone_size: -
j_call: TRBJ2-5
v_call: TRBV29-1
d_call: -
cdr3_nt: TGCAGCGTTGAAATGGGGCCCGGAGAGACCCAGTACTTC
cdr3_aa: CSVEMGPGETQYF

clone_size: -
j_call: TRBJ2-2
v_call: TRBV30
d_call: -
cdr3_nt: TGTGCCTGGAGATCCGTGAACACCGGGGAGCTGTTTTTT
cdr3_aa: CAWRSVNTGELFF

clone_size: -
j_call: TRBJ1-2
v_call: TRBV2
d_call: TRBD1
cdr3_nt: TGTGCCAGCAGTAGACAGGGGTCAAACTATGGCTACACCTTC
cdr3_aa: CASSRQGSNYGYTF

clone_size: few
j_call: TRBJ1-4
v_call: TRBV7-9
d_call: TRBD1
cdr3_nt: TGTGCCAGCAGCTCTGAAGACAGGGCAGAGGGGGCAACTAATGAAAAACTGTTTTTT
cdr3_aa: CASSSEDRAEGATNEKLFF

clone_size: -
j_call: TRBJ2-5
v_call: TRBV7-2
d_call: -
cdr3_nt: TGTGCCAGCAGCTTACGGGCTAATCAAGAGACCCAGTACTTC
cdr3_aa: CASSLRANQETQYF

clone_size: -
j_call: TRBJ1-2
v_call: TRBV2
d_call: -
cdr3_nt: TGTGCCAGCGGGCCTGGACAAACCTATGGCTACACCTTC
cdr3_aa: CASGPGQTYGYTF

clone_size: once
j_call: TRBJ2-3
v_call: TRBV5-4
d_call: -
cdr3_nt: TGTGCCAGCAGCTTGGCAGATACGCAGTATTTT
cdr3_aa: CASSLADTQYF

clone_size: -
j_call: TRBJ1-1
v_call: TRBV30
d_call: -
cdr3_nt: TGTGCCTGGAGTCCCACCAGGGACACTGAAGCTTTCTTT
cdr3_aa: CAWSPTRDTEAFF

clone_size: -
j_call: TRBJ1-6
v_call: TRBV30
d_call: -
cdr3_nt: TGTGCCTGGAGTCGGGGTCAGGATTCACCCCTCCACTTT
cdr3_aa: CAWSRGQDSPLHF

clone_size: -
j_call: TRBJ2-5
v_call: TRBV15
d_call: -
cdr3_nt: TGTGCCACCAGCAGAAGCACACATCAAGAGACCCAGTACTTC
cdr3_aa: CATSRSTHQETQYF

clone_size: few
j_call: TRBJ2-1
v_call: TRBV29-1
d_call: TRBD1
cdr3_nt: TGCGCGAGGGGGACAGGGGTTTGGAGTGAGCAGTTCTTC
cdr3_aa: CARGTGVWSEQFF

clone_size: -
j_call: TRBJ2-3
v_call: TRBV30
d_call: -
cdr3_nt: TGTGCCTGGAGTGGGGAAGATACGCAGTATTTT
cdr3_aa: CAWSGEDTQYF

clone_size: -
j_call: TRBJ2-3
v_call: TRBV27
d_call: -
cdr3_nt: TGTGCCAGCAGTTGGAGGTGGAGCACAGATACGCAGTATTTT
cdr3_aa: CASSWRWSTDTQYF

clone_size: -
j_call: TRBJ2-5
v_call: TRBV5-1
d_call: -
cdr3_nt: TGCGCCAGCAGCTTAACGGAGGGGCAGAGGACCCAGTACTTC
cdr3_aa: CASSLTEGQRTQYF

clone_size: many
j_call: TRBJ1-1
v_call: TRBV5-4
d_call: TRBD1
cdr3_nt: TGTGCCAGCAGCGACAGGGTGAACACTGAAGCTTTCTTT
cdr3_aa: CASSDRVNTEAFF

clone_size: -
j_call: TRBJ2-5
v_call: TRBV29-1
d_call: -
cdr3_nt: TGCAGCGTTGTGACCTCGGGGGAAGGGACCCAGTACTTC
cdr3_aa: CSVVTSGEGTQYF

clone_size: -
j_call: TRBJ2-5
v_call: TRBV4-1
d_call: TRBD2
cdr3_nt: TGCGCCAGCAGCCTCCAGACTAGCGGGGGGCAGGAGACCCAGTACTTC
cdr3_aa: CASSLQTSGGQETQYF

clone_size: -
j_call: TRBJ1-1
v_call: TRBV2
d_call: -
cdr3_nt: TGTGCCAGCCTCGAGGACAGTGGAGCTTTCTTT
cdr3_aa: CASLEDSGAFF

clone_size: few
j_call: TRBJ1-4
v_call: TRBV7-2
d_call: TRBD1
cdr3_nt: TGTGCCAGCAGCGACAGACAGGGGGCGAGTGAAAAACTGTTTTTT
cdr3_aa: CASSDRQGASEKLFF

clone_size: -
j_call: TRBJ1-5
v_call: TRBV28
d_call: -
cdr3_nt: TGTGCCAGCAGTTCAGCACAGGGCTGGCAGCCCCAGCATTTT
cdr3_aa: CASSSAQGWQPQHF

clone_size: -
j_call: TRBJ1-2
v_call: TRBV4-2
d_call: -
cdr3_nt: TGTGCCAGCACCCCCCAACTCGGTCTGGGGGCTGGTGGCTACACCTTC
cdr3_aa: CASTPQLGLGAGGYTF

clone_size: -
j_call: TRBJ2-1
v_call: TRBV29-1
d_call: -
cdr3_nt: TGCAGCGGCGGTTTGGAGGATGAGCAGTTCTTC
cdr3_aa: CSGGLEDEQFF

clone_size: few
j_call: TRBJ2-7
v_call: TRBV6-6
d_call: TRBD2
cdr3_nt: TGTGCCAGCAGGGGGAGCGGGGGAAATTCCTACGAGCAGTACTTC
cdr3_aa: CASRGSGGNSYEQYF

clone_size: -
j_call: TRBJ2-7
v_call: TRBV2
d_call: -
cdr3_nt: TGTGCCAGCAAAAAGGGGCGGGGTCCCTACGAGCAGTACTTC
cdr3_aa: CASKKGRGPYEQYF

clone_size: -
j_call: TRBJ1-6
v_call: TRBV30
d_call: -
cdr3_nt: TGTGCCTGGAGGGTACAGCTCTCCTATAATTCACCCCTCCACTTT
cdr3_aa: CAWRVQLSYNSPLHF

clone_size: -
j_call: TRBJ1-2
v_call: TRBV28
d_call: -
cdr3_nt: TGTGCCAGCAGTCCTCCCCGTTTGAAAGGACGTACCTTC
cdr3_aa: CASSPPRLKGRTF

clone_size: -
j_call: TRBJ2-7
v_call: TRBV11-2
d_call: TRBD2
cdr3_nt: TGTGCCAGCAGCTTAAGGGCTAGCGGGGGGGAGTACGAGCAGTACTTC
cdr3_aa: CASSLRASGGEYEQYF

clone_size: few
j_call: TRBJ1-1
v_call: TRBV29-1
d_call: TRBD1
cdr3_nt: TGCAGCGTGCCAAAATTCGGGACAGAGAACACTGAAGCTTTCTTT
cdr3_aa: CSVPKFGTENTEAFF